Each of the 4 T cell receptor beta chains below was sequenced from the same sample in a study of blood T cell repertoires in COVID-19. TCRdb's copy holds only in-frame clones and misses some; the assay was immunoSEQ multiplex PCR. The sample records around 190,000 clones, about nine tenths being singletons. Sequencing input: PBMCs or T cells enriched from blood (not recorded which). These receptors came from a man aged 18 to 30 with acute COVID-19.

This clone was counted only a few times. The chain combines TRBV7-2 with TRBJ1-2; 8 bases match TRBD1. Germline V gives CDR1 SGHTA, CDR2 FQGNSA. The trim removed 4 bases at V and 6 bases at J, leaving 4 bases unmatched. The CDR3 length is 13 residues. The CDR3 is CASSSAGGNGYTF. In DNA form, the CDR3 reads TGTGCCAGCAGCTCGGCAGGGGGCAATGGCTACACCTTC. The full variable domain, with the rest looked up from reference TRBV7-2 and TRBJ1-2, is GAGVSQSPSNKVTEKGKDVELRCDPISGHTALYWYRQSLGQGLEFLIYFQGNSAPDKSGLPSDRFSAERTGGSVSTLTIQRTQQEDSAVYLCASSSAGGNGYTFGSGTRLTVV.

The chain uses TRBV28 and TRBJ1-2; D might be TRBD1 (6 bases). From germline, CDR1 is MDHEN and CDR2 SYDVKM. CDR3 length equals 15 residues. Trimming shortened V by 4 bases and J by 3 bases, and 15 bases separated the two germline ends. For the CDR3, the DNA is TGTGCCAGCAGTTCGGCCAGAGGGGGAGACTATGGCTACACCTTC. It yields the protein CASSSARGGDYGYTF.

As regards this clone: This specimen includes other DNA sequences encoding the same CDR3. CDR3 amino acids: CASSSTGPYEQYF. The CDR3 nucleotides are TGTGCCAGCAGTTCGACAGGACCCTACGAGCAGTACTTC. This chain joins TRBV28 and TRBJ2-7; maybe TRBD1 (6 bases). Between the trimmed V and J ends, which lost 4 bases and 2 bases, there was a span of 9 bases. From germline, CDR1 is MDHEN and CDR2 SYDVKM. This CDR3 is built from 13 residues.

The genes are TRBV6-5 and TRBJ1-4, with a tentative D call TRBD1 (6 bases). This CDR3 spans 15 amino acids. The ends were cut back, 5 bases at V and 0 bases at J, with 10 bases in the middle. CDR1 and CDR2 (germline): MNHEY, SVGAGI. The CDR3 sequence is CASSTDSSTNEKLFF. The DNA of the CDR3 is TGTGCCAGCAGTACGGACAGCTCAACTAATGAAAAACTGTTTTTT.